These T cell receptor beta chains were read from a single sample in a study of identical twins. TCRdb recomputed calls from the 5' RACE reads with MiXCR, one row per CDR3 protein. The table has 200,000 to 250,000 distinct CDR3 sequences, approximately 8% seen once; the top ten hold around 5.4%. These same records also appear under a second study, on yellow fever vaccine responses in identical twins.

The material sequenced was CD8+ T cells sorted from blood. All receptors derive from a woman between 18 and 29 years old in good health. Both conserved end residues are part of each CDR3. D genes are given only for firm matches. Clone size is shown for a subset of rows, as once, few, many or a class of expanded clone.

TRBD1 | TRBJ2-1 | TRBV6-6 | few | TGTGCCAGCAGTCCCGACAGGGCGCAGTTCTTC | CASSPDRAQFF
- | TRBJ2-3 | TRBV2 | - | TGTGCCAGCAGTGAACTGATCAGGGCCACAGATACGCAGTATTTT | CASSELIRATDTQYF
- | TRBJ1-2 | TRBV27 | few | TGTGCCAGCGCCGCAGGTCTGGGATACCCCTATGGCTACACCTTC | CASAAGLGYPYGYTF
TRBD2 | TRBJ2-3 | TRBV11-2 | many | TGTGCCAGCAGCTTATGGGAGGGCAGCACAGATACGCAGTATTTT | CASSLWEGSTDTQYF
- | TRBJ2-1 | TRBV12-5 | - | TGTGCTAGTGGTTTGGTACAATCGGGGGGCAGAATCAATGAGCAGTTCTTC | CASGLVQSGGRINEQFF
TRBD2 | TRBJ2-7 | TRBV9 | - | TGTGCCAGCAGCCCAAGTCCAAGCGGGAGTAATCGCGAGCAGTACTTC | CASSPSPSGSNREQYF
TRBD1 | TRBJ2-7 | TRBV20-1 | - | TGCAGTGCTAGAGATCGAGACAGGGGCCCCCGGGAGCAGTACTTC | CSARDRDRGPREQYF
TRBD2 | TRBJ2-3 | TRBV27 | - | TGTGCCAGCAGTTTATTGGTGGGACTAGCGACTTCTAGCACAGATACGCAGTATTTT | CASSLLVGLATSSTDTQYF
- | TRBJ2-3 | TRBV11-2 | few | TGTGCCAGCAGCTTATATGCGGGGACCACAGATACGCAGTATTTT | CASSLYAGTTDTQYF
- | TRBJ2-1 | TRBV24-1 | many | TGTGCCACCAGTGATTCGGGATACTTCTACAATGAGCAGTTCTTC | CATSDSGYFYNEQFF
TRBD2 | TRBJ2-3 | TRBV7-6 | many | TGTGCCAGCAGCTTAGCGCGGGGGGCGGGCACAGATACGCAGTATTTT | CASSLARGAGTDTQYF
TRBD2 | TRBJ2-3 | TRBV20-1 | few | TGCAGTGCTATGTCTAGCGGGCTGTACCGCACAGATACGCAGTATTTT | CSAMSSGLYRTDTQYF
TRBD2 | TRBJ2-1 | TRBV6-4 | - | TGTGCCAGCAGTGACGCGGGGGGGCTAGGCAATGAGCAGTTCTTC | CASSDAGGLGNEQFF
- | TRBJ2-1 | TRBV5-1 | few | TGCGCCAGCAGCTTGAGTTCGGGCGGCAGACGGTTTTTGAATGAGCAGTTCTTC | CASSLSSGGRRFLNEQFF
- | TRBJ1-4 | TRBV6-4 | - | TGTGCCAGCAGCGTGACGGGGGACCATAATGAAAAACTGTTTTTT | CASSVTGDHNEKLFF
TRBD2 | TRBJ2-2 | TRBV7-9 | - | TGTGCCAGCACCCGGTCAGCGGGAGTTGACACCGGGGAGCTGTTTTTT | CASTRSAGVDTGELFF
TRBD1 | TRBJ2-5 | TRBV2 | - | TGTGCCAGCCCTGAAGGGGTAGGGGGCGTGGAGACCCAGTACTTC | CASPEGVGGVETQYF
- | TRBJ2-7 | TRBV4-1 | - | TGCGCCAGCAGCCAAGGTCAGGCCCCCTCCTACGAGCAGTACTTC | CASSQGQAPSYEQYF
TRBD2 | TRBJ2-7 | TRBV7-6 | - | TGTGCCAGCAGCTTAGTTGGTAGCGGGAATGAGCAGTACTTC | CASSLVGSGNEQYF
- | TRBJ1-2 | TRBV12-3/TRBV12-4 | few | TGTGCCAATGGGGGGGGCGCGGACTATGGCTACACCTTC | CANGGGADYGYTF
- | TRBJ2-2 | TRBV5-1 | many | TGCGCCAGCAGCCCAGAGAACACCGGGGAGCTGTTTTTT | CASSPENTGELFF
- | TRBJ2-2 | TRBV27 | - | TGTGCCAGCACCCAAGGAACCGGGGAGCTGTTTTTT | CASTQGTGELFF
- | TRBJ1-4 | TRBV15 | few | TGTGCCACCAGCATTACAGTTCCGACTAATGAAAAACTGTTTTTT | CATSITVPTNEKLFF
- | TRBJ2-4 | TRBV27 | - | TGTGCCAGCACAGTCCGGTCTGTAGCCAAAAACATTCAGTACTTC | CASTVRSVAKNIQYF
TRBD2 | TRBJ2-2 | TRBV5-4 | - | TGTGCCAGCAGCGTAGGACTAGCGGGAACCGGGGAGCTGTTTTTT | CASSVGLAGTGELFF
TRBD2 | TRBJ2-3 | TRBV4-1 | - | TGCGCCAGCAGCCCGGCGTCCGGGACTAGCAGGGATACGCAGTATTTT | CASSPASGTSRDTQYF
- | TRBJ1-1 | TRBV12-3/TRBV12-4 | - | TGTGCCAGCAGTTTAGCCGGGGAGGGCACTGAAGCTTTCTTT | CASSLAGEGTEAFF
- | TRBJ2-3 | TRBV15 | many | TGTGCCACCAGTAGGGACTCGTTCACAGATACGCAGTATTTT | CATSRDSFTDTQYF
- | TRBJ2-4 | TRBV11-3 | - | TGTGCCAGCAGCTACGCTGGGCCGGAGTACCCCATTCAGTACTTC | CASSYAGPEYPIQYF
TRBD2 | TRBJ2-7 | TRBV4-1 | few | TGCGCCAGCAGCCCTTACGCGGGAGGCTCCGACGAGCAGTACTTC | CASSPYAGGSDEQYF
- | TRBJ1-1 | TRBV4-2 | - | TGTGCCAGTAGCCACGTCGGGGCCGGGGTCGGCGACACTGAAGCTTTCTTT | CASSHVGAGVGDTEAFF
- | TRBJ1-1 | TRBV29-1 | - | TGCAGCGTTGATAGCGACACTGAAGCTTTCTTT | CSVDSDTEAFF
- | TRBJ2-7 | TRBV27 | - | TGTGCCAGCAGTTTCGGACAGTCCTACGAGCAGTACTTC | CASSFGQSYEQYF
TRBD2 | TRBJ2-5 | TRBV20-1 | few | TGCAGTGCTTGGACTAGCGGGAGTCTTGAAGAGACCCAGTACTTC | CSAWTSGSLEETQYF
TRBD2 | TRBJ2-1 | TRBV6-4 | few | TGTGCCAGCAGCCCGGGACTAGCGGGAGTTGGGCCCTACAATGAGCAGTTCTTC | CASSPGLAGVGPYNEQFF
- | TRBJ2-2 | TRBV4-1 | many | TGCGCCAGCAGCCAAGATCCGGCAGGGATGAGTCCGAACACCGGGGAGCTGTTTTTT | CASSQDPAGMSPNTGELFF
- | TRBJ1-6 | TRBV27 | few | TGTGCCAGCAGTTCTGGACAGAGCTCCTATAATTCACCCCTCCACTTT | CASSSGQSSYNSPLHF
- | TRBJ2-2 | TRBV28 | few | TGTGCCAGCAGTTTCCGGCTGGGCGGGGAGCTGTTTTTT | CASSFRLGGELFF
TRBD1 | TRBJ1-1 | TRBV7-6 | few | TGTGCCAGCAGAGAGGGGACAGGCGGGGGTGAAGCTTTCTTT | CASREGTGGGEAFF
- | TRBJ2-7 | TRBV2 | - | TGTGCCAGCAGTGGGGTCGCTTCCTACGAGCAGTACTTC | CASSGVASYEQYF